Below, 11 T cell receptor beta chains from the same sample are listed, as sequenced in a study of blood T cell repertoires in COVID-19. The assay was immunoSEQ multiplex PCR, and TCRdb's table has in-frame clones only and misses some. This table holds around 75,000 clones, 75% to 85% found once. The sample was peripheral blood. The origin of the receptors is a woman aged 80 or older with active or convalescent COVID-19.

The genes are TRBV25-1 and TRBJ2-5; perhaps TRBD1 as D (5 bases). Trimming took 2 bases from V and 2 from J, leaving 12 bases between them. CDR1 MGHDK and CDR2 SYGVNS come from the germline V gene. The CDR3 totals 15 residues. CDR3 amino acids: CASSEPTGPQETQYF. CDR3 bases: TGTGCCAGCAGTGAACCTACAGGACCACAAGAGACCCAGTACTTC.

CDR3 sequence reads: CASSYSSSYGYTF. DNA of the CDR3: TGTGCCAGCAGTTACTCGTCCAGCTATGGCTACACCTTC. This sequence joins TRBV6-5 and TRBJ1-2; the D is unclear. Trimming removed 0 bases from V and 4 bases from J, with 6 bases in between. CDR3 length equals 13 residues. Germline V lookup: CDR1 MNHEY, CDR2 SVGAGI.

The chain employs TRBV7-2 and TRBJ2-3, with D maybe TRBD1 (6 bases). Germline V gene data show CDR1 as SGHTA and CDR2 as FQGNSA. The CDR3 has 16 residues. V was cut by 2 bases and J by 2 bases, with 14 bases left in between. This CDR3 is CASSLTITGPTDTQYF. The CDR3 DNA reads TGTGCCAGCAGCTTAACCATAACAGGGCCCACAGATACGCAGTATTTT.

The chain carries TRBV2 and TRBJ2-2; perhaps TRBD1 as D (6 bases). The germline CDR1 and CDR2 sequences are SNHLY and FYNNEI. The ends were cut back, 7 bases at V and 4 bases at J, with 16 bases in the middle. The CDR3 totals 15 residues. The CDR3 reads CASILQGEGTGELFF. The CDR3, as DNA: TGTGCCAGCATTTTACAGGGAGAAGGCACCGGGGAGCTGTTTTTT.

As DNA, the CDR3 is TGTGCCAGCAGCCAACATAGTGGGACAATTACCGAGCAGTACTTC. It codes for CASSQHSGTITEQYF. The V gene is TRBV14, the J gene TRBJ2-7, with D possibly being TRBD1 (6 bases). Germline CDR1 is SGHDN and CDR2 is FVKESK. The germline V and J ends were trimmed by 2 bases and 6 bases, with 17 bases remaining between them. The CDR3 totals 15 residues.

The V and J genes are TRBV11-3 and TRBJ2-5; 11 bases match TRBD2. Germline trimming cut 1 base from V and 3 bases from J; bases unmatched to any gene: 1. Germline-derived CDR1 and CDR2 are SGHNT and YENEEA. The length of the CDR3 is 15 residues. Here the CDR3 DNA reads TGTGCCAGCAGCTTAGGGGGACTAGCGGAAGAGACCCAGTACTTC. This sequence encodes CASSLGGLAEETQYF.

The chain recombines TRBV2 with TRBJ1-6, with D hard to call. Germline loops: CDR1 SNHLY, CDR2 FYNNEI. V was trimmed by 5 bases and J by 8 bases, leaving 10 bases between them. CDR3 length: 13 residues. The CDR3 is CASSRTTDSPLHF. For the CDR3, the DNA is TGTGCCAGCAGTCGAACCACAGATTCACCCCTCCACTTT.

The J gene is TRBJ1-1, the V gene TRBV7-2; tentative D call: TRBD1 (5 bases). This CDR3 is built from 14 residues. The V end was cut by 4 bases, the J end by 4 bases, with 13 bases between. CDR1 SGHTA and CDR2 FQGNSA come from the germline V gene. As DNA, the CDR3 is TGTGCCAGCAGCTGGGGCACGGGGGGCACTGAAGCTTTCTTT. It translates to CASSWGTGGTEAFF.

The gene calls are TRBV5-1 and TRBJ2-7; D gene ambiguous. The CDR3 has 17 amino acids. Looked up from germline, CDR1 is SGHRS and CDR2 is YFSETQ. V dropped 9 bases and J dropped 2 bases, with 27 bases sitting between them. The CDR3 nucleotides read TGCGCCACCTGTGCCACGTACTTGGAGAATCCTGCCTACGAGCAGTACTTC. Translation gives CATCATYLENPAYEQYF.

CDR3 DNA: TGTGCCAGCAGCCAAGACGGACTGAGGGGCTACACCTTC. This encodes CASSQDGLRGYTF. The chain uses TRBV14 and TRBJ1-2; no firm D call. CDR1 is SGHDN and CDR2 is FVKESK in the germline V gene. CDR3 length: 13 residues. Trimming took off 0 bases at V and 8 bases at J, with 10 bases between the two ends.

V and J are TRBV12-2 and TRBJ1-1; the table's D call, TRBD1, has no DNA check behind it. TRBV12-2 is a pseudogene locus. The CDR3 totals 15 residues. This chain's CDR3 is CASRLALTVNTEAFF. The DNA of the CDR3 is TGTGCAAGTCGCTTAGCCCTTACAGTGAACACTGAAGCTTTCTTT.